The sample holds a few counts of the clone carrying this TCR beta chain. Sample treatment: randomized to nivolumab then ipilimumab (arm A) or the reverse (arm B). Live CD3+CD8+ CD19− CD56− cells were sorted from PBMCs. The CDR3 is made up of 13 amino acids. Germline V gene data show CDR1 as WSHSY and CDR2 as SAAADI. The V end was cut by 10 bases, the J end by 1 base, with 11 bases between. The data originate from a study of sequential checkpoint blockade in melanoma. About the research overall: First-line arms were nivolumab then ipilimumab, or the reverse, randomized 1:1.

TCRdb's table, derived via immunoSEQ multiplex PCR, lists solely in-frame clones and lacks some. The sample lists about 18,000 clones; approximately 74% were seen once. This receptor was taken from a human donor with melanoma. The chain employs TRBV10-2 and TRBJ1-5; D perhaps matches TRBD1 (5 bases). The starting material was CD8+ T cells sorted from blood (inferred from file names), obtained from a patient given nivolumab and ipilimumab in sequence. CDR3 DNA sequence: TGCGCCACGGGGGGGGGAAGCAATCAGCCCCAGCATTTT. It specifies CATGGGSNQPQHF.